Following are 14 T cell receptor beta chains from one sample sequenced in a study of spatial heterogeneity in lung cancer. The antigens these receptors bind are not known. Time point specified: sample taken at primary tumor resection. Notes on the study in general: It was found that expanded intratumoral alpha and beta TCR counts tracked tumor mutation counts.

TCRdb fed the 5' RACE reads into MiXCR, producing one record per CDR3 protein. The table lists some 6,900 distinct CDR3 sequences, around 12% of them singletons. Material: lung tumor tissue, obtained at surgery. These receptors all stem from a male donor with early-stage non-small cell lung cancer.

This rearrangement joins TRBV5-4 to TRBJ2-1; 14 bases match TRBD2. This CDR3 comprises 16 residues. In germline, CDR1 is SGHNT, CDR2 YYREEE (reference sequence). V lost 4 bases and J lost 0; bases outside the gene matches: 0. The CDR3: CASSGTSGSSYNEQFF. CDR3 sequence (DNA): TGTGCCAGCAGCGGGACTAGCGGGAGCTCCTACAATGAGCAGTTCTTC.

This clonotype was detected many times. This sequence joins TRBV4-1 and TRBJ1-2; 10 bases align to TRBD1. The germline gives CDR1 MGHRA, CDR2 YSYEKL. The CDR3 is 17 amino acids. Germline trimming cut 4 bases from V and 8 bases from J; bases unmatched to any gene: 16. The chain's CDR3 is CASSLTTGQGPSGGYTF. CDR3 bases: TGCGCCAGCAGCCTTACAACGGGACAGGGGCCTTCTGGGGGCTACACCTTC.

This clonotype was seen at least ten times. The genes are TRBV2 and TRBJ2-3; 9 nucleotides line up with TRBD2. V lost 6 bases to trimming and J lost 1 base; unmatched junction nucleotides: 5. The CDR3 is 15 amino acids. The germline V gene encodes CDR1 SNHLY and CDR2 FYNNEI. The CDR3 loop reads CASSPLAGRTDTQYF. The CDR3, as DNA: TGTGCCAGCAGCCCACTAGCGGGCCGCACAGATACGCAGTATTTT.

The rearrangement links TRBV20-1 to TRBJ2-7; the match to TRBD1 covers 8 bases. Germline loops: CDR1 DFQATT, CDR2 SNEGSKA (reference sequence). The CDR3 is made up of 15 amino acids. The V gene end was trimmed by 4 bases and the J gene end by 0 bases; junction bases not matched to a gene: 8. CDR3 residues: CSAMSGQAISYEQYF. The CDR3 region has the DNA TGCAGTGCTATGTCGGGACAGGCGATCTCCTACGAGCAGTACTTC.

This clonotype was counted a few times. The chain couples TRBV5-1 to TRBJ2-1; D is perhaps TRBD2 (6 bases). The V and J ends lost 5 bases and 10 bases respectively, with 13 bases between them. CDR1 is SGHRS, CDR2 YFSETQ, per germline. This CDR3 region has 12 residues. The CDR3: CASSRDSREQFF. CDR3 DNA: TGCGCCAGCAGTCGGGACTCGAGGGAGCAGTTCTTC.

This clonotype is medium-sized by share. This chain uses TRBV10-3 with TRBJ2-5, with 9 bases lining up with TRBD2. CDR3 size: 15 residues. Germline CDR1 and CDR2: ENHRY and SYGVKD. V gave up 5 bases and J gave up 2 bases; unmatched junction bases: 6. For the CDR3, the DNA is TGTGCCATCAGTCGACTAGCGGATCCACAAGAGACCCAGTACTTC. It encodes CAISRLADPQETQYF.

The rearrangement uses TRBV20-1 and TRBJ1-6; 10 nucleotides match TRBD1. The CDR3 contains 14 residues. Trimming cost V 6 bases and J 6 bases; bases outside gene matches: 5. Germline loops: CDR1 DFQATT, CDR2 SNEGSKA (reference sequence). CDR3 nucleotide sequence: TGCAGTGCCTACGGGACAGGGGTTAATTCACCCCTCCACTTT. Translating gives CSAYGTGVNSPLHF.

This clonotype came up many times. The genes are TRBV7-2 and TRBJ2-5; D is unresolved. The CDR3 sequence is 15 residues long. From germline, CDR1 is SGHTA and CDR2 FQGNSA. Trimming removed 1 base at V and 5 bases at J, with 14 bases between. The CDR3 bases are TGTGCCAGCAGCTTAGTTCACTTAAGCATCGAGACCCAGTACTTC. It codes for CASSLVHLSIETQYF. The full variable domain, its missing parts supplied by reference TRBV7-2 and TRBJ2-5, is GAGVSQSPSNKVTEKGKDVELRCDPISGHTALYWYRQSLGQGLEFLIYFQGNSAPDKSGLPSDRFSAERTGGSVSTLTIQRTQQEDSAVYLCASSLVHLSIETQYFGPGTRLLVL.

This clonotype counts as medium-sized. This chain links TRBV7-9 with TRBJ2-7; no definite D call. The V end was cut by 4 bases, the J end by 7 bases, with 8 bases between. The CDR3 extends over 11 amino acids. Germline-derived CDR1 and CDR2 are SEHNR and FQNEAQ (reference sequence). CDR3 nucleotide sequence: TGTGCCAGCAGCTCCAGTCGGGAGCAGTACTTC. Residues: CASSSSREQYF.

This clonotype has at least ten counts. The V call is TRBV5-6, the J call TRBJ2-3; 10 bases agree with TRBD2. The CDR3 has 15 residues. Germline CDR1 is SGHDT and CDR2 is YYEEEE. After removal of 0 bases from V and 4 bases from J, the junction contained 2 bases not matched to a gene. The CDR3 sequence: CASSLGAGGPDTQYF. The CDR3, as DNA: TGTGCCAGCAGCTTGGGAGCGGGAGGGCCAGATACGCAGTATTTT.

This clonotype was detected a few times. The chain uses TRBV10-3 and TRBJ2-1; 7 nucleotides match TRBD2. The CDR3 length is 16 residues. CDR1 and CDR2 from the germline V gene are ENHRY and SYGVKD. V shed 3 bases and J 2 bases; nucleotides not matched to a gene: 7. CDR3 region: CAISDAVAGAYNEQFF. The CDR3 DNA is TGTGCCATCAGTGACGCGGTGGCGGGAGCCTACAATGAGCAGTTCTTC.

This clonotype was recorded many times. The chain uses TRBV28 and TRBJ2-1; 7 bases align to TRBD2. This CDR3 is built from 15 residues. The V and J ends lost 4 bases and 9 bases, in that order; junction bases with no gene match: 12. The germline V gene encodes CDR1 MDHEN and CDR2 SYDVKM. CDR3 sequence: CASSSFAGAFGEQFF. CDR3 nucleotide sequence: TGTGCCAGCAGTTCCTTCGCGGGAGCTTTCGGTGAGCAGTTCTTC.

This clonotype was counted many times. The V gene is TRBV29-1, the J gene TRBJ2-1, with D perhaps TRBD2 (5 bases). There are 10 residues in the CDR3. Trimming shortened V by 7 bases and J by 7 bases, and 8 bases separated the two germline ends. Germline loops: CDR1 SQVTM, CDR2 ANQGSEA. This CDR3 reads CSARRNEQFF. In DNA form, the CDR3 reads TGCAGCGCGCGGAGGAATGAGCAGTTCTTC.

The table lists this clonotype with many counts. The chain joins TRBV20-1 to TRBJ2-1; 7 bases are shared with TRBD2. This CDR3 has 12 residues. Germline assignment: CDR1 DFQATT and CDR2 SNEGSKA (reference sequence). The V segment lost 3 bases and the J segment 10 bases; nucleotides outside the gene matches: 6. CDR3 residues: CSARFLAEEQFF. The CDR3 nucleotides read TGCAGTGCTAGGTTTCTAGCGGAAGAGCAGTTCTTC.